This TCR beta chain comes out of a study of cytomegalovirus exposure and HLA in healthy donors. Study-level background: Earlier, almost 120 million unique TCR beta sequences were recovered from about 200 million T cells by an analysis.

With V trimmed by 5 bases and J by 7 bases, 15 bases remained unmatched. CDR1 MNHEY and CDR2 SMNVEV come from the germline V gene (reference sequence). CDR3 length: 18 amino acids. Findings of the study overall: According to reports, the classifier identified cytomegalovirus status with high specificity and sensitivity. The authors confirmed in vitro that three CMV-associated chains were specific for CMV antigens.

The PCR used 60 Vbeta and 13 Jbeta primers. Libraries were prepared by immunoSEQ multiplex PCR; TCRdb keeps only in-frame clonotypes and omits some of them. The table shows roughly 140,000 clones, with over 70% occurring only once. About this clone: Antigen specificity is unknown.

Sequences were obtained from PBMCs. This receptor was obtained from a male donor in good health and CMV-seronegative. This chain uses TRBV27 with TRBJ2-1, with 12 bases fitting TRBD1. The CDR3 DNA sequence: TGTGCCAGCAGTCCCTACCGGGGGACAGGGGGCGCACGGAATGAGCAGTTCTTC. This encodes CASSPYRGTGGARNEQFF.